Listed below are T cell receptor beta chains from one sample, sequenced in a study of response to subunit inactivated influenza vaccine. TCRdb re-called the RT-PCR reads with MiXCR, one entry per CDR3 protein. The sample shows about 540,000 distinct CDR3 sequences, 13% to 15% of them seen only once. The source was PBMCs from blood, collected 11 to 12 days after vaccination. Receptors originate from a man aged 45-65 years who received an inactivated influenza vaccine. The CDR3 runs from the conserved cysteine through the conserved F or W. A D gene is named only where the DNA matches it firmly. Clone size appears in some rows only: once, few, many, or a class for an expanded clone.

d_gene: NA; abundance: NA; j_gene: TRBJ2-5; v_gene: TRBV4-2; len: 15; CDR3aa: CASSHGSGDSVTQYF; CDR3nt: TGTGCCAGCAGCCATGGGTCTGGCGATTCAGTGACCCAGTACTTC
d_gene: TRBD1; abundance: NA; j_gene: TRBJ1-5; v_gene: TRBV28; len: 16; CDR3aa: CASSVRDRGSNQPQHF; CDR3nt: TGTGCCAGCAGTGTCCGGGACAGGGGTAGCAATCAGCCCCAGCATTTT
d_gene: NA; abundance: few; j_gene: TRBJ1-1; v_gene: TRBV7-2; len: 15; CDR3aa: CASSPEVGRNTEAFF; CDR3nt: TGTGCCAGCAGCCCGGAAGTAGGGAGGAACACTGAAGCTTTCTTT
d_gene: NA; abundance: few; j_gene: TRBJ2-5; v_gene: TRBV20-1; len: 14; CDR3aa: CSALTRGGRETQYF; CDR3nt: TGCAGTGCACTTACTAGAGGGGGACGGGAGACCCAGTACTTC
d_gene: TRBD1; abundance: few; j_gene: TRBJ2-7; v_gene: TRBV27; len: 13; CDR3aa: CASSPGGSGEQYF; CDR3nt: TGTGCCAGCAGCCCAGGGGGTTCGGGCGAGCAGTACTTC
d_gene: NA; abundance: NA; j_gene: TRBJ2-7; v_gene: TRBV28; len: 13; CDR3aa: CASRTRPAYEQYF; CDR3nt: TGTGCCAGCAGGACAAGGCCAGCCTACGAGCAGTACTTC
d_gene: TRBD2; abundance: many; j_gene: TRBJ2-5; v_gene: TRBV7-2; len: 12; CDR3aa: CASSLYSGTKYF; CDR3nt: TGTGCCAGCAGCCTATATAGCGGGACGAAGTACTTC
d_gene: NA; abundance: NA; j_gene: TRBJ2-7; v_gene: TRBV18; len: 14; CDR3aa: CASSPAGADYEQYF; CDR3nt: TGTGCCAGCTCACCGGCGGGCGCCGACTACGAGCAGTACTTC
d_gene: NA; abundance: many; j_gene: TRBJ1-4; v_gene: TRBV11-2; len: 15; CDR3aa: CASNFGAVHSEKLFF; CDR3nt: TGTGCCAGCAACTTCGGGGCGGTGCACTCGGAAAAACTGTTTTTT
d_gene: NA; abundance: NA; j_gene: TRBJ1-4; v_gene: TRBV18; len: 15; CDR3aa: CASSPETGRNEKLFF; CDR3nt: TGTGCCAGCTCACCGGAGACAGGACGTAATGAAAAACTGTTTTTT
d_gene: NA; abundance: many; j_gene: TRBJ2-1; v_gene: TRBV5-1; len: 15; CDR3aa: CASSLLLREVDEQFF; CDR3nt: TGCGCCAGCAGCTTGCTCCTCCGAGAAGTGGATGAGCAGTTCTTC
d_gene: NA; abundance: few; j_gene: TRBJ2-3; v_gene: TRBV7-2; len: 12; CDR3aa: CASSGLVDTQYF; CDR3nt: TGTGCCAGCAGCGGGCTAGTGGATACGCAGTATTTT
d_gene: NA; abundance: few; j_gene: TRBJ1-2; v_gene: TRBV12-3/TRBV12-4; len: 14; CDR3aa: CASSPWTELDGYTF; CDR3nt: TGTGCCAGCAGTCCCTGGACAGAACTGGATGGCTACACCTTC